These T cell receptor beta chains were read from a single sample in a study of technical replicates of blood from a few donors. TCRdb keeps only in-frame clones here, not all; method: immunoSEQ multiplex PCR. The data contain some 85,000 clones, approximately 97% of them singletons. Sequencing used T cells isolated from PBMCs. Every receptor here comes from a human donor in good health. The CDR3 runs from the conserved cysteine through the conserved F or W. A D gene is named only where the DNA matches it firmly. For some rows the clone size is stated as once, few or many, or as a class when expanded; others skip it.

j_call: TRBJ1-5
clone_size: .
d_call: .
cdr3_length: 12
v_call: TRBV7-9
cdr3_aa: CASSLGTEPQHF
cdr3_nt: TGTGCCAGCAGCTTAGGTACGGAGCCCCAGCATTTT

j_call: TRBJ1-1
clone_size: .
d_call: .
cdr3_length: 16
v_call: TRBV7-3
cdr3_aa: CASSLTGPGANTEAFF
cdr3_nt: TGTGCCAGCAGCTTAACAGGACCAGGGGCGAACACTGAAGCTTTCTTT

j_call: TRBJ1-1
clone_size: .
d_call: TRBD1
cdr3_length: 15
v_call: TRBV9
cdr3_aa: CASSGRQGLNTEAFF
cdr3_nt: TGTGCCAGCAGCGGACGACAGGGGCTGAACACTGAAGCTTTCTTT

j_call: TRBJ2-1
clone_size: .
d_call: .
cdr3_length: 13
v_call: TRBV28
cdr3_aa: CASSLAAYNEQFF
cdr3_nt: TGTGCCAGCAGTTTAGCGGCATACAATGAGCAGTTCTTC

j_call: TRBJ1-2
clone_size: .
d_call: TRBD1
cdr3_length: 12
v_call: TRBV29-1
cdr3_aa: CSTPTGTYGYTF
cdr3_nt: TGCAGCACCCCGACAGGGACCTATGGCTACACCTTC

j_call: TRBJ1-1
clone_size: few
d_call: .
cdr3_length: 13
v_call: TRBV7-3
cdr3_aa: CASSLRADTEAFF
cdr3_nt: TGTGCCAGCAGCTTAAGGGCTGACACTGAAGCTTTCTTT

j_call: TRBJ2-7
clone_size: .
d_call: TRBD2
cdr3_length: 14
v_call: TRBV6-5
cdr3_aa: CASHTVAGSYEQYF
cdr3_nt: TGTGCCAGCCATACCGTAGCGGGGTCTTACGAGCAGTACTTC

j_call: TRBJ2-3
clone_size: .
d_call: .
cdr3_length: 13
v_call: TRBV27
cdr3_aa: CASSLASTDTQYF
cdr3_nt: TGTGCCAGCAGTTTAGCGAGCACAGATACGCAGTATTTT

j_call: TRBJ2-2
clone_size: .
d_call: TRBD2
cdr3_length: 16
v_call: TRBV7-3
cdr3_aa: CASSSYSGRGTGELFF
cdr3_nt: TGTGCCAGCAGCTCATATAGCGGGAGAGGTACCGGGGAGCTGTTTTTT

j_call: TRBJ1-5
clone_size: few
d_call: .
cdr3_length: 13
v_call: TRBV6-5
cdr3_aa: CASSSDRNQPQHF
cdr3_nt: TGTGCCAGCAGTTCCGACAGAAATCAGCCCCAGCATTTT

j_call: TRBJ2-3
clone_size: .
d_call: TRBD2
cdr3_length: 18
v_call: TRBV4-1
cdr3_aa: CASSQDGGGWTSADTQYF
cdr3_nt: TGCGCCAGCAGCCAAGATGGGGGGGGGTGGACTAGTGCAGATACGCAGTATTTT

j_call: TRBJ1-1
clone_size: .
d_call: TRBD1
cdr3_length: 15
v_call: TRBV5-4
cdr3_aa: CASSLKGQGGTEAFF
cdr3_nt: TGTGCCAGCAGCTTGAAAGGACAGGGGGGCACTGAAGCTTTCTTT

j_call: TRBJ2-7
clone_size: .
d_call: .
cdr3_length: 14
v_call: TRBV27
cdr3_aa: CASGSGTAFYEQYF
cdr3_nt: TGTGCCAGCGGATCCGGGACTGCTTTCTACGAGCAGTACTTC

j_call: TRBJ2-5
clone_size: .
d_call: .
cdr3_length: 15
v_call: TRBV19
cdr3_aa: CASSIGRQAEETQYF
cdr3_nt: TGTGCCAGTAGTATTGGCCGACAGGCGGAAGAGACCCAGTACTTC

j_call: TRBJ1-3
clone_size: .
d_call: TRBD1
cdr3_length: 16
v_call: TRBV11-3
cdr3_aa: CASSPGGQSSGNTIYF
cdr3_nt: TGTGCCAGCAGCCCCGGGGGACAGTCCTCTGGAAACACCATATATTTT

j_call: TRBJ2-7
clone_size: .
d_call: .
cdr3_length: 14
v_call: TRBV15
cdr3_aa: CATSYTTGSYEQYF
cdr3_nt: TGTGCCACCAGCTATACGACAGGATCCTACGAGCAGTACTTC

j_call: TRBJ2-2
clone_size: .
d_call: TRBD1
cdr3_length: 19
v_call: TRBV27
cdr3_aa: CASSWGQGSGRTRTGELFF
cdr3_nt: TGTGCCAGCAGTTGGGGACAGGGTTCCGGGAGGACGCGCACCGGGGAGCTGTTTTTT

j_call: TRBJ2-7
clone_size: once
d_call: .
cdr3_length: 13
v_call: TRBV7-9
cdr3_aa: CASSPSLSSEQYF
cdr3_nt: TGTGCCAGCAGCCCGAGTTTGAGTAGCGAGCAGTACTTC

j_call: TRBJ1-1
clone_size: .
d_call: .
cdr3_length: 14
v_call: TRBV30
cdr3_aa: CAWSVSGYSTEAFF
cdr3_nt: TGTGCCTGGAGTGTCTCCGGGTATAGCACTGAAGCTTTCTTT

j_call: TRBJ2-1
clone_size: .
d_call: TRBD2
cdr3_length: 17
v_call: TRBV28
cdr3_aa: CASSDGTSGIRGNEQFF
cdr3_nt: TGTGCCAGCAGTGACGGGACTAGCGGGATCCGAGGCAATGAGCAGTTCTTC

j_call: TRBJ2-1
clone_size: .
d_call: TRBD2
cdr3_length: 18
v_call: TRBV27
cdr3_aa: CASSSLISGGSPYNEQFF
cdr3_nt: TGTGCCAGCAGTTCATTAATCAGTGGCGGGAGTCCCTACAATGAGCAGTTCTTC

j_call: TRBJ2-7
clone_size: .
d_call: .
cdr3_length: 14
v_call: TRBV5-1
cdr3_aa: CASSLDGGPYEQYF
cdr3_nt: TGCGCCAGCAGCTTGGATGGGGGCCCCTACGAGCAGTACTTC

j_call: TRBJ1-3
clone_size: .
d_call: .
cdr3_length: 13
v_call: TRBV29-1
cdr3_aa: CSGSRGLGNTIYF
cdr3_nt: TGCAGCGGAAGCAGGGGACTAGGAAACACCATATATTTT

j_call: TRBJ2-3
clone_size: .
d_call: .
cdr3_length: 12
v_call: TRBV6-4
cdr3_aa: CASRPSSYTQYF
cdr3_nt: TGTGCCAGCAGGCCTAGCAGTTATACGCAGTATTTT

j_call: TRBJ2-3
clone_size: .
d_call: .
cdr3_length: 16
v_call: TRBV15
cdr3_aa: CATSRDSGFLTDTQYF
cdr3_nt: TGTGCCACCAGCAGAGACTCGGGTTTTCTCACAGATACGCAGTATTTT

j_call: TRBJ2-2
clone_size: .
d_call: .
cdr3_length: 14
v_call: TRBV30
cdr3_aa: CAWSASGRTGELFF
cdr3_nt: TGTGCCTGGAGTGCCTCAGGAAGAACCGGGGAGCTGTTTTTT

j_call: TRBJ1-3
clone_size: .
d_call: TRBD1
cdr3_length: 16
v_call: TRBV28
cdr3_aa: CASSLLQGLTGNTIYF
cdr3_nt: TGTGCCAGCAGTTTACTACAGGGGTTGACTGGAAACACCATATATTTT

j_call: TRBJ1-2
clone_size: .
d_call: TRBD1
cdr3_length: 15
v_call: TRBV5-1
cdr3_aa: CASSQGQGSNYGYTF
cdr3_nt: TGCGCCAGCAGCCAGGGACAGGGGTCTAACTATGGCTACACCTTC

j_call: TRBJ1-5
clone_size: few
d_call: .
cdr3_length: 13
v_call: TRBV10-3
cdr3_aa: CAIRVSINQPQHF
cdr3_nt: TGTGCCATCAGGGTTTCTATAAATCAGCCCCAGCATTTT

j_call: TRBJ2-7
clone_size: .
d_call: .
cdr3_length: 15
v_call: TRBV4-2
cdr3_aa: CASSQASPSFNEQYF
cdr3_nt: TGTGCCAGCAGCCAAGCCAGTCCTAGTTTCAACGAGCAGTACTTC

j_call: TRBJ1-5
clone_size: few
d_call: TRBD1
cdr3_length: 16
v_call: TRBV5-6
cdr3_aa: CASSLTGDYSNQPQHF
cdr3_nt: TGTGCCAGCAGCTTAACAGGGGATTATAGCAATCAGCCCCAGCATTTT

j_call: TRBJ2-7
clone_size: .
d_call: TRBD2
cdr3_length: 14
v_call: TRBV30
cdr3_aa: CAWSVLAGAYEQYF
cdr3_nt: TGTGCCTGGAGTGTACTGGCGGGAGCTTACGAGCAGTACTTC

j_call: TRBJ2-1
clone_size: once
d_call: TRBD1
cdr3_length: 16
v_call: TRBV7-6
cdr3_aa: CASSFRGQGLYNEQFF
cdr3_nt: TGTGCCAGCAGCTTCAGGGGGCAAGGTTTGTACAATGAGCAGTTCTTC

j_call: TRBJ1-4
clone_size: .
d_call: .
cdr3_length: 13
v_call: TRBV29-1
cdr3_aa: CSVGQSTNEKLFF
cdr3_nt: TGCAGCGTCGGACAGTCAACTAATGAAAAACTGTTTTTT

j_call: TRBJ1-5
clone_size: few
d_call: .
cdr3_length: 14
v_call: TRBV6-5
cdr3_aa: CASSRTPFHQPQHF
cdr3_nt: TGTGCCAGCAGCCGGACACCTTTTCATCAGCCCCAGCATTTT

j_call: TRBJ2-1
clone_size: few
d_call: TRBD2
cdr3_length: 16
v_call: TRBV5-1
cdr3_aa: CASSLGGAGEYNEQFF
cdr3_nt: TGCGCCAGCAGCTTGGGGGGAGCGGGAGAGTACAATGAGCAGTTCTTC

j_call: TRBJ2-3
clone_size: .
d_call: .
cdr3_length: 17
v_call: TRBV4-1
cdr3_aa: CASSWTPREKGTDTQYF
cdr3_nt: TGCGCCAGCAGCTGGACGCCACGGGAAAAGGGCACAGATACGCAGTATTTT

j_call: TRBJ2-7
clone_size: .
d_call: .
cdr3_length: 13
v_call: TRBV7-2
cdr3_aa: CASSLETVYEQYF
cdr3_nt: TGTGCCAGCAGCTTAGAGACAGTCTACGAGCAGTACTTC

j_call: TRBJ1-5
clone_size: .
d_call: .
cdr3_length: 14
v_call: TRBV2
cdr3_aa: CASSESGGHQPQHF
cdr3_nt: TGTGCCAGCAGTGAATCGGGGGGTCATCAGCCCCAGCATTTT

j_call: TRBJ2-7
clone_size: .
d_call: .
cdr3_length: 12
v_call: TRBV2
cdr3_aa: CASRGTLYEQYF
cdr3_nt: TGTGCCAGCAGGGGGACACTGTACGAGCAGTACTTC

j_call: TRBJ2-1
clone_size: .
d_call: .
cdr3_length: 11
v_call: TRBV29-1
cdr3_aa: CSVASYNEQFF
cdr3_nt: TGCAGCGTTGCCAGCTACAATGAGCAGTTCTTC

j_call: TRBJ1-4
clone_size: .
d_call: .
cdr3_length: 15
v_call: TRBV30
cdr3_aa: CAWSVSWGLDEKLFF
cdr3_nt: TGTGCCTGGAGTGTATCCTGGGGGCTTGATGAAAAACTGTTTTTT

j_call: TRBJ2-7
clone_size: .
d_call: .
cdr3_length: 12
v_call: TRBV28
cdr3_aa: CASSFTGYEQYF
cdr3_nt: TGTGCCAGCAGTTTCACAGGGTACGAGCAGTACTTC

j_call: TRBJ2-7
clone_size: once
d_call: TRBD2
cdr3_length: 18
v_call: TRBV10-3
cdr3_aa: CAISESVAGDPTTYEQYF
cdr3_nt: TGTGCCATCAGTGAGTCCGTAGCGGGAGACCCCACAACCTACGAGCAGTACTTC

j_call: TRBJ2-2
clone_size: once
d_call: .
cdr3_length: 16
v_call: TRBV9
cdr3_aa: CASSVGSGANTGELFF
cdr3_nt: TGTGCCAGCAGCGTAGGCTCGGGGGCGAACACCGGGGAGCTGTTTTTT

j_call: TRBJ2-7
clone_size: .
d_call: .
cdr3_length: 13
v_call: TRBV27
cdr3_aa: CASSFGEGYEQYF
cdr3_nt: .

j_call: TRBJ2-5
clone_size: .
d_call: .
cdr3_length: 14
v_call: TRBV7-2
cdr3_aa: CASRQEAFQETQYF
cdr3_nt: TGTGCCAGCAGACAAGAGGCGTTCCAAGAGACCCAGTACTTC

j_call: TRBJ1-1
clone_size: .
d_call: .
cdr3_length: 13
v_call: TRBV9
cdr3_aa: CASSASQNTEAFF
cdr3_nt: TGTGCCAGCAGCGCATCCCAGAACACTGAAGCTTTCTTT

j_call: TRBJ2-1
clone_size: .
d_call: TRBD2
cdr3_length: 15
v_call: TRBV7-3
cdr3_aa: CASSVGTRGYNEQFF
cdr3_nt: TGTGCCAGCAGCGTCGGGACTAGAGGTTACAATGAGCAGTTCTTC

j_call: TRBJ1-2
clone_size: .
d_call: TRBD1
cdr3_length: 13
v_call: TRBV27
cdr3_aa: CASGRDSFYGYTF
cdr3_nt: TGTGCCAGCGGAAGGGACAGCTTTTATGGCTACACCTTC

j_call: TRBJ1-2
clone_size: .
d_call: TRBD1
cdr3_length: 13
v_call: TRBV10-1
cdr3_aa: CASSYDRGHGYTF
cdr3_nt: TGCGCCAGCAGTTACGACAGGGGGCATGGCTACACCTTC